These 23 T cell receptor beta chains share one sample of origin, sequenced in a study of identical twins. TCRdb used MiXCR to reprocess the 5' RACE reads, holding one entry per CDR3 protein. The data show 1.5 million or so distinct CDR3 sequences, about 32% seen once. The specimen was cord blood. The receptors come from a newborn girl in good health.

This clonotype has only a few counts. The V and J genes are TRBV2 and TRBJ2-3, with a tentative D call TRBD2 (5 bases). The CDR3 has 17 amino acids. Germline assignment: CDR1 SNHLY and CDR2 FYNNEI. Trimming took 10 bases from V and 0 from J, leaving 23 bases between them. The CDR3 loop reads CATGATGFTISTDTQYF. The CDR3 nucleotides read TGTGCCACGGGCGCTACGGGATTTACCATTAGCACAGATACGCAGTATTTT.

The V call is TRBV20-1, the J call TRBJ2-4, with a tentative D call TRBD1 (5 bases). The last part of the DNA fits TRBJ2-7 better; the J call may be wrong. The CDR3 is made up of 18 amino acids. The germline gives CDR1 DFQATT, CDR2 SNEGSKA (reference sequence). CDR3 sequence: CSARDSPSEDISSYEQYF. The CDR3 region has the DNA TGCAGTGCTAGAGACTCCCCAAGCGAGGACATATCCTCCTACGAGCAGTACTTC.

This clonotype was counted between two and nine times. The chain uses TRBV20-1 and TRBJ2-3; 12 bases align to TRBD2. Germline assignment: CDR1 DFQATT and CDR2 SNEGSKA (reference sequence). With 3 bases clipped from V and 3 bases from J, the junction kept 7 bases outside the gene matches. CDR3 length: 16 amino acids. CDR3 sequence (DNA): TGCAGTGCTAGTAAGCTAGCGGGGGGGCCGACAGATACGCAGTATTTT. Amino acid sequence: CSASKLAGGPTDTQYF.

This clonotype was found many times. The chain is built from TRBV12-5 and TRBJ1-1; D possibly corresponds to TRBD1 (6 bases). This CDR3 region has 11 residues. V was clipped by 6 bases and J by 4 bases, with 6 bases between them. From germline, CDR1 is LGHNT and CDR2 FRNRAP. The CDR3: CASGGGTEAFF. The CDR3 DNA follows: TGTGCTAGTGGAGGGGGCACTGAAGCTTTCTTT.

J is TRBJ2-3 and V is TRBV14, with 8 bases that match TRBD2. Germline V gene sequence: CDR1 SGHDN, CDR2 FVKESK. V lost 5 bases and J lost 4; bases outside the gene matches: 8. CDR3 length equals 15 residues. The CDR3 here is CASSWAGGRADTQYF. CDR3 bases: TGTGCCAGCAGCTGGGCGGGGGGACGGGCAGATACGCAGTATTTT. Full variable domain (rest looked up from reference TRBV14 and TRBJ2-3): EAGVTQFPSHSVIEKGQTVTLRCDPISGHDNLYWYRRVMGKEIKFLLHFVKESKQDESGMPNNRFLAERTGGTYSTLKVQPAELEDSGVYFCASSWAGGRADTQYFGPGTRLTVL.

Only a few counts were recorded for this clonotype. This chain links TRBV29-1 with TRBJ2-7, with 7 bases fitting TRBD1. Trimming removed 4 bases from V and 0 bases from J; junction bases left unmatched: 12. Per the germline V gene, CDR1 is SQVTM and CDR2 is ANQGSEA. The CDR3 length is 16 residues. The CDR3: CSVVFTGERSSYEQYF. CDR3 DNA sequence: TGCAGCGTTGTATTCACAGGGGAAAGAAGCTCCTACGAGCAGTACTTC.

The sample holds a few counts of this clonotype. V and J are TRBV2 and TRBJ2-1, with 8 bases that match TRBD2. The CDR3 is 16 amino acids. CDR1 is SNHLY and CDR2 is FYNNEI in the germline V gene. V lost 1 base and J lost 8; bases outside the gene matches: 10. The CDR3 nucleotides read TGTGCCAGCAGTGAAGGGCGTCGGGAGGGGATGGATGAGCAGTTCTTC. This gives the protein CASSEGRREGMDEQFF.

This clonotype came up a few times. The CDR3 loop is CAWSGQGYGYTF. The CDR3 region has the DNA TGTGCCTGGAGTGGACAGGGCTATGGCTACACCTTC. The chain employs TRBV30 and TRBJ1-2, with TRBD1 matching 7 bases. The germline V gene encodes CDR1 GTSNPN and CDR2 SVGIG (reference sequence). CDR3 length: 12 amino acids. J gave up 4 bases and V 1 base, and 0 bases lay outside the gene matches.

This chain links TRBV4-1 with TRBJ2-7; TRBD2 matches 11 bases. The CDR3 is 16 amino acids. V was clipped by 1 base and J by 0 bases; unmatched bases: 2. Germline V gene sequence: CDR1 MGHRA, CDR2 YSYEKL. The DNA of the CDR3 is TGCGCCAGCAGCCAAGGACTAGCGGGAAACTCCTACGAGCAGTACTTC. Translated, it gives CASSQGLAGNSYEQYF.

The chain combines TRBV5-1 with TRBJ1-5; possible D gene TRBD1, 5 bases. The ends were cut back, 8 bases at V and 0 bases at J, with 12 bases in the middle. Germline V gives CDR1 SGHRS, CDR2 YFSETQ. This CDR3 is built from 14 residues. The CDR3 spells CARDRDGSNQPQHF. The CDR3 DNA is TGCGCCAGAGATAGGGACGGTAGCAATCAGCCCCAGCATTTT.

CDR3 region: CASSPLAPEAFF. The CDR3 DNA follows: TGTGCCAGTAGCCCCTTGGCTCCTGAAGCTTTCTTT. The gene calls are TRBV19 and TRBJ1-1; the D is unclear. V dropped 6 bases and J dropped 6 bases, with 11 bases sitting between them. The CDR3 has 12 residues. Germline-derived CDR1 and CDR2 are LNHDA and SQIVND (reference sequence). Looking up the rest from reference TRBV19 and TRBJ1-1 gives the full variable domain: DGGITQSPKYLFRKEGQNVTLSCEQNLNHDAMYWYRQDPGQGLRLIYYSQIVNDFQKGDIAEGYSVSREKKESFPLTVTSAQKNPTAFYLCASSPLAPEAFFGQGTRLTVV.

This clonotype was observed many times. V is TRBV7-9 and J is TRBJ2-7, with 8 bases lining up with TRBD1. J gave up 7 bases and V 5 bases, and 16 bases lay outside the gene matches. Germline values: CDR1 SEHNR, CDR2 FQNEAQ (reference sequence). The CDR3 is 16 amino acids. CDR3 region: CASSLDYRDRSVEQYF. As DNA, the CDR3 is TGTGCCAGCAGCCTAGATTACCGGGACAGGTCGGTGGAGCAGTACTTC.

The chain employs TRBV9 and TRBJ2-2; 7 bases align to TRBD2. The ends lost 3 bases at V and 2 bases at J; junction bases unmatched: 4. CDR1 SGDLS and CDR2 YYNGEE come from the germline V gene. CDR3 length: 15 amino acids. CDR3 sequence (DNA): TGTGCCAGCAGCGCCGGGACTATTAACACCGGGGAGCTGTTTTTT. Amino acid sequence: CASSAGTINTGELFF.

This clonotype was counted between two and nine times. The gene calls are TRBV5-1 and TRBJ1-2; TRBD1 is a possible D gene (6 bases). Per germline, CDR1 SGHRS and CDR2 YFSETQ. V was shortened by 0 bases and J by 2 bases, with 11 bases between the two germline ends. The CDR3 has 15 amino acids. The CDR3 sequence: CASSLAKGQNYGYTF. CDR3 coding DNA: TGCGCCAGCAGCTTGGCCAAGGGACAAAACTATGGCTACACCTTC.

V usage is TRBV24-1 and J usage is TRBJ2-1; 13 nucleotides line up with TRBD2. CDR1 KGHDR and CDR2 SFDVKD come from the germline V gene. J was trimmed by 5 bases and V by 5 bases; bases with no gene match: 2. This CDR3 spans 15 amino acids. CDR3 coding DNA: TGTGCCACCAGTGGACTAGCGGGAGGACACAATGAGCAGTTCTTC. It translates to CATSGLAGGHNEQFF.

This chain connects TRBV3-1 to TRBJ2-7; TRBD2 might be the D (5 bases). The CDR3 loop spans 18 amino acids. Germline CDR1 is LGHDT and CDR2 is YNNKEL (reference sequence). V was trimmed by 4 bases and J by 7 bases, leaving 29 bases between them. CDR3 DNA: TGTGCCAGCAGCCCAAATGGGGAGCGCCTCCTATTCTACAATGAGCAGTACTTC. Amino acid sequence: CASSPNGERLLFYNEQYF.

This clonotype was counted a few times. The chain recombines TRBV20-1 with TRBJ2-1; D possibly corresponds to TRBD2 (7 bases). Looked up from germline, CDR1 is DFQATT and CDR2 is SNEGSKA (reference sequence). This CDR3 is 15 amino acids long. The V gene lost 5 bases and the J gene lost 7 bases, with 21 bases spanning the gap. The CDR3 loop reads CSASKGGRAENEQFF. CDR3 nucleotide sequence: TGCAGTGCTTCGAAGGGGGGGAGGGCCGAAAATGAGCAGTTCTTC.

This clonotype was seen a few times. This chain's CDR3 is CASREQPGLAVNEQYF. The CDR3 DNA reads TGTGCCAGCAGGGAGCAACCGGGACTAGCTGTCAACGAGCAGTACTTC. The chain is built from TRBV5-4 and TRBJ2-7, with 9 bases identical to TRBD2. Per germline, CDR1 SGHNT and CDR2 YYREEE (reference sequence). The CDR3 totals 16 residues. Trimming cost V 5 bases and J 5 bases; bases outside gene matches: 14. The variable domain in full, completed from reference TRBV5-4 and TRBJ2-7, reads ETGVTQSPTHLIKTRGQQVTLRCSSQSGHNTVSWYQQALGQGPQFIFQYYREEENGRGNFPPRFSGLQFPNYSSELNVNALELDDSALYLCASREQPGLAVNEQYFGPGTRLTVT.

This clonotype was observed a few times. The rearrangement joins TRBV6-6 to TRBJ1-6; D possibly corresponds to TRBD1 (6 bases). The germline V and J ends were trimmed by 3 bases and 9 bases, with 21 bases remaining between them. The CDR3 sequence is 17 residues long. Germline lookup yields CDR1 MNHNY and CDR2 SVGAGI (reference sequence). CDR3 DNA sequence: TGTGCCAGCAGTTATAGGGCTCTCGTGGACAGTGTTTCACCCCTCCACTTT. This encodes CASSYRALVDSVSPLHF.

CDR3 nucleotide sequence: TGTGCCAGCAGCTTATTAGGCGGGGACAGCACAGATACGCAGTATTTT. Translated, it gives CASSLLGGDSTDTQYF. V is TRBV7-2 and J is TRBJ2-3; maybe TRBD2 (6 bases). The CDR3 covers 16 residues. From germline, CDR1 is SGHTA and CDR2 FQGNSA. V was clipped by 2 bases and J by 0 bases, with 12 bases between them.

The sample holds a few counts of this clonotype. This CDR3 is CATSRGSGGNYEQYF. The CDR3 nucleotides read TGTGCCACCAGCAGAGGCTCGGGGGGAAACTACGAGCAGTACTTC. V and J are TRBV15 and TRBJ2-7; 7 nucleotides agree with TRBD2. The germline CDR1 and CDR2 sequences are LNHNV and YYDKDF (reference sequence). The CDR3 is 15 amino acids. J lost 3 bases, V lost 1 base, and 6 bases had no gene match.

This clonotype was detected a few times. The V and J genes are TRBV4-1 and TRBJ2-7; D is possibly TRBD2 (6 bases). The CDR3 has 15 amino acids. The V end lost 0 bases, the J end lost 0 bases, and 9 bases lay between the germline ends. Germline lookup yields CDR1 MGHRA and CDR2 YSYEKL. DNA for the CDR3: TGCGCCAGCAGCCAAGAATACGGGGGCTCCTACGAGCAGTACTTC. It specifies CASSQEYGGSYEQYF.

The rearrangement uses TRBV5-5 and TRBJ2-1; 9 nucleotides line up with TRBD1. V dropped 3 bases and J dropped 4; count of bases not matched to a gene: 5. This CDR3 spans 15 amino acids. Germline assignment: CDR1 SGHKS and CDR2 YYEKEE (reference sequence). The CDR3 protein is CASSSWTGAYNEQFF. In DNA form, the CDR3 reads TGTGCCAGCAGCTCCTGGACAGGGGCGTACAATGAGCAGTTCTTC.